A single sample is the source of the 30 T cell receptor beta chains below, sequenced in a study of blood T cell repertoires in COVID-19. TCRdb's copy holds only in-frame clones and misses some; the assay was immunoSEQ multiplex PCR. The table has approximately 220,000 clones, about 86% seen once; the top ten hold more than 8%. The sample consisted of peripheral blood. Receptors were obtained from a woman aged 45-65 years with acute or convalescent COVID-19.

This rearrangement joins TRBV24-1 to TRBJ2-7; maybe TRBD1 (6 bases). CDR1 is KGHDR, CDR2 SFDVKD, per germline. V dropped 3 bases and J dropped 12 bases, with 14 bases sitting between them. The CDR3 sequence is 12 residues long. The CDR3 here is CATSDATGLGYF. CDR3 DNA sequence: TGTGCCACCAGTGATGCCACAGGGTTAGGGTACTTC.

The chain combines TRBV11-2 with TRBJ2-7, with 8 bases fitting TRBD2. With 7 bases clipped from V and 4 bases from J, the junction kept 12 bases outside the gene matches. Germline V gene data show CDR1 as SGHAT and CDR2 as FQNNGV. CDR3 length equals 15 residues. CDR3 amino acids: CASIPGGLERYEQYF. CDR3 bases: TGTGCCAGCATCCCGGGGGGACTAGAGAGGTACGAGCAGTACTTC.

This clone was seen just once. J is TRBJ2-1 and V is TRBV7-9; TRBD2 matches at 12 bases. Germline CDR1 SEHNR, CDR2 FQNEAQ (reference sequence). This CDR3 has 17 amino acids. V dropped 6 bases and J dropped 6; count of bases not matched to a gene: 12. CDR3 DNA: TGTGCCAGCAGAGAGGGGACGACTAGCGGGAGTGCCAATGAGCAGTTCTTC. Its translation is CASREGTTSGSANEQFF.

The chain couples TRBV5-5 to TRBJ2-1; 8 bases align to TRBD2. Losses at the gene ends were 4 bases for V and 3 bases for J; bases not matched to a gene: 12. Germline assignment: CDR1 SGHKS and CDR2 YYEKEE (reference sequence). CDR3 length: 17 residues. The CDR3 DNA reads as TGTGCCAGCAGCCTCGGACTTACTAGCGGCATCTACAATGAGCAGTTCTTC. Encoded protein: CASSLGLTSGIYNEQFF.

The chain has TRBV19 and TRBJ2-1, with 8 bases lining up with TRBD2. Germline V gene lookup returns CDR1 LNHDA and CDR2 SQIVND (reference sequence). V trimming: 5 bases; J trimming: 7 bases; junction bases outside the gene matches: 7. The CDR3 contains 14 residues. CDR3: CASSLRAGVNEQFF. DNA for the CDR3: TGTGCCAGTAGTCTACGAGCGGGGGTAAATGAGCAGTTCTTC.

CDR3 DNA: TGCGCCAGCAGTGCCCAGACTAGCGGACCCTACAATGAGCAGTTCTTC. Encoded protein: CASSAQTSGPYNEQFF. The chain combines TRBV10-1 with TRBJ2-1, with 9 nucleotides matching TRBD2. The V segment lost 4 bases and the J segment 2 bases; nucleotides outside the gene matches: 6. Germline V gene lookup returns CDR1 WNHNN and CDR2 SYGVQD (reference sequence). The CDR3 is 16 residues long.

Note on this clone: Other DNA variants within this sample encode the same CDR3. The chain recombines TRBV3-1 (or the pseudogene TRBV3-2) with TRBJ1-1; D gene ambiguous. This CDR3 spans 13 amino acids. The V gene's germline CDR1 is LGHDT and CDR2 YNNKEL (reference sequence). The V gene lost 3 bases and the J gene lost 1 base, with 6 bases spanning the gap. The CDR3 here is CASSHLENTEAFF. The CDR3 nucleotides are TGTGCCAGCAGCCATCTAGAGAACACTGAAGCTTTCTTT.

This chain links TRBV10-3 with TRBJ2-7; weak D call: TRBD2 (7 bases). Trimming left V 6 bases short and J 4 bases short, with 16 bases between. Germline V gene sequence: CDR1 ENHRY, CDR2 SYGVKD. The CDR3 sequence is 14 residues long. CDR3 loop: CAIRGGEKEYEQYF. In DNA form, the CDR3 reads TGTGCCATCAGAGGGGGGGAGAAGGAATACGAGCAGTACTTC.

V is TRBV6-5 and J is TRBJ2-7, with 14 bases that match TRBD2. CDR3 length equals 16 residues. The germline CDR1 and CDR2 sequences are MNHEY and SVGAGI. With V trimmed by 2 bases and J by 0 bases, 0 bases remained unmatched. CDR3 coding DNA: TGTGCCAGCAGTTACGGGACTAGCGGGAGCTCCTACGAGCAGTACTTC. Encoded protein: CASSYGTSGSSYEQYF.

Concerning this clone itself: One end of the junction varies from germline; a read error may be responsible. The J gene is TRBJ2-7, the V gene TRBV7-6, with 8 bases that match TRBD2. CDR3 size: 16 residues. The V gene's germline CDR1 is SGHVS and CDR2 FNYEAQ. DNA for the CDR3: TGTGCCAACAGCTTAATTAGGACTAGCAGTTCCTTTGAGCAGTACTTC. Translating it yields CANSLIRTSSSFEQYF.

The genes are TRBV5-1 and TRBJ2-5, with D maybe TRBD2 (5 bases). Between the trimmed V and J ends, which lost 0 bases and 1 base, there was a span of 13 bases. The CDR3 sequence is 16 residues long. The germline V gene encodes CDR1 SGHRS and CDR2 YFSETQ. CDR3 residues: CASSLGLGGAQETQYF. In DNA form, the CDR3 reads TGCGCCAGCAGCTTGGGTCTAGGAGGTGCCCAAGAGACCCAGTACTTC. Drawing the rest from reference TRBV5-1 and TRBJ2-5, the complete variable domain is KAGVTQTPRYLIKTRGQQVTLSCSPISGHRSVSWYQQTPGQGLQFLFEYFSETQRNKGNFPGRFSGRQFSNSRSEMNVSTLELGDSALYLCASSLGLGGAQETQYFGPGTRLLVL.

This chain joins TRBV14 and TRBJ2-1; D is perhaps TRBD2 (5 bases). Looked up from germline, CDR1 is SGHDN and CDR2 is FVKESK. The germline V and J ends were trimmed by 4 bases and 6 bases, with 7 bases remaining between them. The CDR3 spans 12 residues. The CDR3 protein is CASSRSGNEQFF. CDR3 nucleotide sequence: TGTGCCAGCAGCCGCAGCGGCAATGAGCAGTTCTTC.

The CDR3 spells CASSYDRAGAGNEQFF. As DNA, the CDR3 is TGTGCCAGCAGTTACGATCGAGCGGGAGCGGGCAATGAGCAGTTCTTC. The J gene is TRBJ2-1, the V gene TRBV6-5, with TRBD2 identical over 8 bases. V shed 2 bases, J shed 6 bases, and the junction held 9 bases outside the gene matches. This CDR3 comprises 16 residues. Germline loops: CDR1 MNHEY, CDR2 SVGAGI.

Here the CDR3 reads CASSSPPGGPGNQPQHF. The CDR3 nucleotides read TGTGCCAGCAGTTCCCCCCCGGGAGGTCCGGGCAATCAGCCCCAGCATTTT. The chain couples TRBV28 to TRBJ1-5; no reliable D call. Germline CDR1 MDHEN, CDR2 SYDVKM. The V end lost 4 bases, the J end lost 2 bases, and 18 bases lay between the germline ends. The CDR3 contains 17 residues. Complete variable domain (other parts from reference TRBV28 and TRBJ1-5): DVKVTQSSRYLVKRTGEKVFLECVQDMDHENMFWYRQDPGLGLRLIYFSYDVKMKEKGDIPEGYSVSREKKERFSLILESASTNQTSMYLCASSSPPGGPGNQPQHFGDGTRLSIL.

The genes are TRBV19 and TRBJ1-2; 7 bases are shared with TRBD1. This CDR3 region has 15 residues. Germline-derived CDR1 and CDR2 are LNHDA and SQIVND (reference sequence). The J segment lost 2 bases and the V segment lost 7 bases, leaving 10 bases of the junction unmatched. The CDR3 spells CASTQTGRTNYGYTF. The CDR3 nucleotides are TGTGCCAGTACCCAGACAGGGAGGACGAACTATGGCTACACCTTC.

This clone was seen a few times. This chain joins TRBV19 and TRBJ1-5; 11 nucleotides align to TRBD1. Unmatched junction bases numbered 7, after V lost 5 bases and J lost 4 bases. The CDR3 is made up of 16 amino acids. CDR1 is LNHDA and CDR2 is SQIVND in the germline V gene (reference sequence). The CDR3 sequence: CASSARDRGFNQPQHF. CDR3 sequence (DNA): TGTGCCAGTAGTGCCAGGGACAGGGGGTTTAATCAGCCCCAGCATTTT.

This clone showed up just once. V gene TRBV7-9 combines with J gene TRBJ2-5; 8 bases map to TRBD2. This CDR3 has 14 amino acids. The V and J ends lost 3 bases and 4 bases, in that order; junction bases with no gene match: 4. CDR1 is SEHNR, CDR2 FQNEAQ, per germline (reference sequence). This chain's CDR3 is CASSLGLAGETQYF. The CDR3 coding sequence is TGTGCCAGCAGCTTGGGGCTAGCGGGAGAGACCCAGTACTTC.

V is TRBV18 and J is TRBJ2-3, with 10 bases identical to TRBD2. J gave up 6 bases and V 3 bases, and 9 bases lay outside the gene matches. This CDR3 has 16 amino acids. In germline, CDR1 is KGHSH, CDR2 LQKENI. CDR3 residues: CASSPLAGAGMDTQYF. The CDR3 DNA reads TGTGCCAGCTCACCTCTAGCGGGAGCCGGAATGGATACGCAGTATTTT.

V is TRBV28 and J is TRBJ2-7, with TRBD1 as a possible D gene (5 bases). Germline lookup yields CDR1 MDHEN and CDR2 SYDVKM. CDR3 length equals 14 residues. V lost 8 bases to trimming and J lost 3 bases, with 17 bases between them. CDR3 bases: TGTGCCAGCGCGGAAAGGGGCCCGAGCTACGAGCAGTACTTC. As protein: CASAERGPSYEQYF.

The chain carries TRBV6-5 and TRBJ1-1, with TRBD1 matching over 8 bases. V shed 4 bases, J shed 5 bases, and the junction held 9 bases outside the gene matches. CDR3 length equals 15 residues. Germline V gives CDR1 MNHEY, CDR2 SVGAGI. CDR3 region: CASSLAGQGGTEAFF. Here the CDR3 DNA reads TGTGCCAGCAGTTTAGCCGGACAGGGCGGGACTGAAGCTTTCTTT.

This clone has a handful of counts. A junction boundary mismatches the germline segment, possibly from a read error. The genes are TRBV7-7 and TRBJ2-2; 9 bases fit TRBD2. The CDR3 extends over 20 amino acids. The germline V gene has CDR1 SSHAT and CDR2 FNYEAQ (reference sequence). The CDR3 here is CASSLRTPGGTSQNTGELFF. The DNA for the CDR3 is TGTGCTAGCAGCTTACGAACCCCGGGTGGGACTAGCCAGAACACCGGGGAGCTGTTTTTT.

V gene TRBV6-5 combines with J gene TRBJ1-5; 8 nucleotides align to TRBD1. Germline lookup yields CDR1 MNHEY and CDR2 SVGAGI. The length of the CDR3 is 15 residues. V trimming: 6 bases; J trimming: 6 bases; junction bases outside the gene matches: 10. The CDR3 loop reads CASRPQGGIGQPQHF. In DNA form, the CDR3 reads TGTGCCAGCAGACCACAGGGGGGGATAGGTCAGCCCCAGCATTTT.

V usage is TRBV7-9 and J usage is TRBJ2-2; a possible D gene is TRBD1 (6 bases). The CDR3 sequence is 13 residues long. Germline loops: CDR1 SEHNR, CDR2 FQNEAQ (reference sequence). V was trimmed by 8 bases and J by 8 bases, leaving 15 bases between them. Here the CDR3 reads CASYTDRPGELFF. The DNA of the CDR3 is TGTGCCAGCTACACAGACAGGCCGGGGGAGCTGTTTTTT. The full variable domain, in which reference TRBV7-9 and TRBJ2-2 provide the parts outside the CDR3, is DTGVSQNPRHKITKRGQNVTFRCDPISEHNRLYWYRQTLGQGPEFLTYFQNEAQLEKSRLLSDRFSAERPKGSFSTLEIQRTEQGDSAMYLCASYTDRPGELFFGEGSRLTVL.

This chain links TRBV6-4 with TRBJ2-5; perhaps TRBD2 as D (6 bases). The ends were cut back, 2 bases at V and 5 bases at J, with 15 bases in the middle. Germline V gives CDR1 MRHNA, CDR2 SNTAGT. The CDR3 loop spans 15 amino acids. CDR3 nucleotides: TGTGCCAGCAGTGACCCCTGGGTCGCGGGGGAGACCCAGTACTTC. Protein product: CASSDPWVAGETQYF.

CDR3 amino acids: CASSLVRGKLFF. CDR3 sequence (DNA): TGTGCCAGCAGCTTAGTGCGGGGAAAACTGTTTTTT. The chain employs TRBV11-2 and TRBJ1-4; D uncertain. V lost 1 base and J 10 bases, leaving 7 bases between the germline ends. Germline CDR1 reads SGHAT; CDR2 reads FQNNGV. CDR3 length: 12 residues.

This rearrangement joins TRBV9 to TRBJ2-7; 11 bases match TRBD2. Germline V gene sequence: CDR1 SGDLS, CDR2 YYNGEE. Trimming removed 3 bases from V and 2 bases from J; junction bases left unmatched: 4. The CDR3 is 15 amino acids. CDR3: CASSAGLAAAYEQYF. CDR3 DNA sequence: TGTGCCAGCAGCGCGGGACTAGCGGCAGCCTACGAGCAGTACTTC.

The DNA of the CDR3 is TGTGCCAGCAGCCACATGCCGACTAGTGGGGAGACCCAGTACTTC. Protein sequence: CASSHMPTSGETQYF. The chain uses TRBV3-1 (or the pseudogene TRBV3-2) and TRBJ2-5; TRBD2 might be the D (6 bases). The germline CDR1 and CDR2 sequences are LGHDT and YNNKEL (reference sequence). CDR3 length: 15 residues. The V end was cut by 3 bases, the J end by 5 bases, with 16 bases between.

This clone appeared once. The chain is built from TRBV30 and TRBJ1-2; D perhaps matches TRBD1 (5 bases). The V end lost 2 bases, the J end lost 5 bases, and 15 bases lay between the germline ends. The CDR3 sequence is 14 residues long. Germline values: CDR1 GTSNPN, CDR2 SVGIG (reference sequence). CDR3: CAWSKTGSRYGYTF. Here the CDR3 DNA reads TGTGCCTGGAGTAAAACAGGTTCTCGTTATGGCTACACCTTC.

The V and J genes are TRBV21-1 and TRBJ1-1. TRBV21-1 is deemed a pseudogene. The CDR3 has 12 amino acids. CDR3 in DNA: TGTGCCAGCAGCAGGAGACGCACTGAAGCTTTCTTT. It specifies CASSRRRTEAFF.

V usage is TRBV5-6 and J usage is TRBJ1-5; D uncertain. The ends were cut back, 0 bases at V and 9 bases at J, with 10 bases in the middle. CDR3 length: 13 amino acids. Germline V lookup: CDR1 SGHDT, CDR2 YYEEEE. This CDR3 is CASSLGLPPPQHF. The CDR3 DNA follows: TGTGCCAGCAGCTTGGGGCTCCCACCGCCCCAGCATTTT.